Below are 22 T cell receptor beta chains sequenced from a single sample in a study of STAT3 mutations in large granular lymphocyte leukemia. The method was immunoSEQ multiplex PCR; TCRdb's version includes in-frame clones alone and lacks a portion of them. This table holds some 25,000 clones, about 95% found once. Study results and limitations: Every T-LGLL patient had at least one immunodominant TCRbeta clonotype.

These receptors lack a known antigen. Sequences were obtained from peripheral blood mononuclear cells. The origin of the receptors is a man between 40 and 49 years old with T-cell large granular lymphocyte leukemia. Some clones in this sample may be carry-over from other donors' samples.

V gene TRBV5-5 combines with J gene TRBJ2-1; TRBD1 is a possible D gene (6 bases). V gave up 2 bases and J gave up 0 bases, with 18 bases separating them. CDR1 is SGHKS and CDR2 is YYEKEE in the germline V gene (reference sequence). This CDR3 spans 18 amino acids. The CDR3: CASSFETGRLSSYNEQFF. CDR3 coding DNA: TGTGCCAGCAGCTTCGAGACAGGAAGACTTAGCTCCTACAATGAGCAGTTCTTC.

The CDR3 loop reads CASSPRPGQGTISDGYTF. The CDR3, as DNA: TGTGCCAGCAGTCCGCGACCGGGACAGGGCACTATTTCTGACGGCTACACCTTC. The J gene is TRBJ1-2, the V gene TRBV28, with TRBD1 identical over 9 bases. V shed 5 bases and J 8 bases; nucleotides not matched to a gene: 21. Germline lookup yields CDR1 MDHEN and CDR2 SYDVKM. The CDR3 length is 18 residues.

CDR3 residues: CASSVGKGAKDTQYF. CDR3 bases: TGTGCCAGCAGCGTAGGGAAGGGGGCCAAAGATACGCAGTATTTT. This sequence joins TRBV9 and TRBJ2-3; 7 nucleotides line up with TRBD1. This CDR3 has 15 amino acids. Losses at the gene ends were 0 bases for V and 5 bases for J; bases not matched to a gene: 6. The germline gives CDR1 SGDLS, CDR2 YYNGEE.

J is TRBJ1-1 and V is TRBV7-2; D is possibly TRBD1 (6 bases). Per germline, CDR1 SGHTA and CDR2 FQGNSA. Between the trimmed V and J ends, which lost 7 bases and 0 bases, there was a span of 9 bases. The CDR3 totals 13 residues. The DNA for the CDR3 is TGTGCCAGCAAGACAGGCATGAACACTGAAGCTTTCTTT. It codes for CASKTGMNTEAFF.

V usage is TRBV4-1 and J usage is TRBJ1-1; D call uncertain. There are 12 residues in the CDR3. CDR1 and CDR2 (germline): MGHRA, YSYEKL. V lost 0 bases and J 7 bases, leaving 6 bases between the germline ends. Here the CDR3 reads CASSQEGFEAFF. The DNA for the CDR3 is TGCGCCAGCAGCCAAGAGGGTTTTGAAGCTTTCTTT.

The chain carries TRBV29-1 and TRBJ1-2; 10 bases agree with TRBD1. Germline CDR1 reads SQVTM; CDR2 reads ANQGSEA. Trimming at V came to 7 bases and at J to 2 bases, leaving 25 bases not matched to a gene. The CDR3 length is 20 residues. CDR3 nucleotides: TGCAGCGCGTTTGGAAGAAATACAAAGACAGGGGGCGAGGAGAACTATGGCTACACCTTC. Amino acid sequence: CSAFGRNTKTGGEENYGYTF.

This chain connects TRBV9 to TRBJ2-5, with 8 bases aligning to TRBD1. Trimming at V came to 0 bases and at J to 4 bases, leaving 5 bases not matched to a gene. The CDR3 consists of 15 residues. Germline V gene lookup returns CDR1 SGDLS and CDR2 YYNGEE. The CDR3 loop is CASSVGGQGRETQYF. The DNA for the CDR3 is TGTGCCAGCAGCGTAGGAGGACAGGGCCGAGAGACCCAGTACTTC.

CDR3 nucleotide sequence: TGTGCCAGCAGCTTAGTCTGGAGTGCGCTGTTTTTT. This gives the protein CASSLVWSALFF. The J gene is TRBJ2-2, the V gene TRBV7-2; no definite D call. Germline CDR1 reads SGHTA; CDR2 reads FQGNSA. The CDR3 spans 12 residues. Trimming took off 1 base at V and 13 bases at J, with 10 bases between the two ends.

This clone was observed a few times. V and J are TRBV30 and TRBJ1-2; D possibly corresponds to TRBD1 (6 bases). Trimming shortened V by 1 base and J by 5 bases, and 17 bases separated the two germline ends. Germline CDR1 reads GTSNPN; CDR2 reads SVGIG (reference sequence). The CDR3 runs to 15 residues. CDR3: CAWSEGVGSTYGYTF. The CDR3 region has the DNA TGTGCCTGGAGTGAGGGGGTGGGGTCGACATATGGCTACACCTTC.

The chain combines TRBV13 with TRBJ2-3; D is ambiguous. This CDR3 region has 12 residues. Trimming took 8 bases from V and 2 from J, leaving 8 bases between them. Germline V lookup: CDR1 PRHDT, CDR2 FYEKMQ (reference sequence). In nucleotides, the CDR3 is TGTGCCAGCGCCCGATTCACAGATACGCAGTATTTT. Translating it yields CASARFTDTQYF.

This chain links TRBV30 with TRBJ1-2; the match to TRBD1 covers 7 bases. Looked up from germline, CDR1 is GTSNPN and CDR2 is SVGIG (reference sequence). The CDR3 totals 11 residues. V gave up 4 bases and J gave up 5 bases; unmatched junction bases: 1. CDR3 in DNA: TGTGCCTGGATGGGACAGTATGGCTACACCTTC. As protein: CAWMGQYGYTF.

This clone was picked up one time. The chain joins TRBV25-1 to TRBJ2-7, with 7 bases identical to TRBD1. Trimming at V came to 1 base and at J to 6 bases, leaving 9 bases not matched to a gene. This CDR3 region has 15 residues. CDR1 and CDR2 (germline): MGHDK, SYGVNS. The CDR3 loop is CASSELGDSFGEQYF. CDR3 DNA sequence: TGTGCCAGCAGTGAATTAGGGGACAGTTTCGGCGAGCAGTACTTC.

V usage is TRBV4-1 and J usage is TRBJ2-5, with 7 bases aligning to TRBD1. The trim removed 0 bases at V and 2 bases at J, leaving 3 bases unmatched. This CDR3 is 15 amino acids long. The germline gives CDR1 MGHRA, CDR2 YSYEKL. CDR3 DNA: TGCGCCAGCAGCCAAGATGGGACAGCTCAAGAGACCCAGTACTTC. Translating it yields CASSQDGTAQETQYF.

For the CDR3, the DNA is TGCAGCGTAATGAACTCGGGACAGCTCTACGAGCAGTACTTC. Its translation: CSVMNSGQLYEQYF. The chain employs TRBV29-1 and TRBJ2-7; 7 nucleotides line up with TRBD1. The length of the CDR3 is 14 residues. The V gene end was trimmed by 6 bases and the J gene end by 3 bases; junction bases not matched to a gene: 11. The V gene's germline CDR1 is SQVTM and CDR2 ANQGSEA.

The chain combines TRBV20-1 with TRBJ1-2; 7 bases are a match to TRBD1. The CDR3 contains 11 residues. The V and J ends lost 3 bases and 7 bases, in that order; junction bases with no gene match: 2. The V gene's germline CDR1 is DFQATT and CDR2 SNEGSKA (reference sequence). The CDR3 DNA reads TGCAGTGCTAGTCGGGACAGTGGCTACACCTTC. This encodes CSASRDSGYTF.

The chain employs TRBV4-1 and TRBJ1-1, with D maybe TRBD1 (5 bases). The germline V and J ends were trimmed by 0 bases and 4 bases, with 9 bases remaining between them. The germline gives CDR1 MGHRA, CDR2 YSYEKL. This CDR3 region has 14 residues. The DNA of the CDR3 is TGCGCCAGCAGCCAAGAGACAGTACGCACTGAAGCTTTCTTT. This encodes CASSQETVRTEAFF.

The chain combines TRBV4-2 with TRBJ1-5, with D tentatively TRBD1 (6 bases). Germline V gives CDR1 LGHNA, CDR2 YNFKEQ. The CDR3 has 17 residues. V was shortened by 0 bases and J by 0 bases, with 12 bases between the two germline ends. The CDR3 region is CASSQEGGRGSNQPQHF. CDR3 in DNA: TGTGCCAGCAGCCAAGAAGGAGGCAGGGGTAGCAATCAGCCCCAGCATTTT.

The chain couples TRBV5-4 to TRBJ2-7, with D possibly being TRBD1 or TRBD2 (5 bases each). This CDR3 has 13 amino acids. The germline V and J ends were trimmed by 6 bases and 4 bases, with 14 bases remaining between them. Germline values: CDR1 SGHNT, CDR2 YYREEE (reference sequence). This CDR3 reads CASTQGPSYEQYF. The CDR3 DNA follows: TGTGCCAGCACCCAGGGACCAAGTTACGAGCAGTACTTC.

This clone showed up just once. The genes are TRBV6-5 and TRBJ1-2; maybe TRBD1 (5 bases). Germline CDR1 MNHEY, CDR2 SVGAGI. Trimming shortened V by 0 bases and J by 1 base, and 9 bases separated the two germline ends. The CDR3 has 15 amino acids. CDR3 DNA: TGTGCCAGCAGTTACTCGATAGGGGATAACTATGGCTACACCTTC. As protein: CASSYSIGDNYGYTF.

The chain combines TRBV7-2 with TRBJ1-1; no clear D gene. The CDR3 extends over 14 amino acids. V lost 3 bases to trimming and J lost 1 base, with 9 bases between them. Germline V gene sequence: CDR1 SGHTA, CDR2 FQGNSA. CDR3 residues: CASSFGRQNTEAFF. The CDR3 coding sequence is TGTGCCAGCAGCTTTGGGAGACAGAACACTGAAGCTTTCTTT.

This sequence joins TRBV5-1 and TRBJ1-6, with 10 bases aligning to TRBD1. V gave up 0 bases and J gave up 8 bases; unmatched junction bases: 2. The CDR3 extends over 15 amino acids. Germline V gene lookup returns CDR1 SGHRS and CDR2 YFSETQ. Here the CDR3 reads CASSLAGTGDSPLHF. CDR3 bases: TGCGCCAGCAGCTTGGCCGGGACAGGGGATTCACCCCTCCACTTT.

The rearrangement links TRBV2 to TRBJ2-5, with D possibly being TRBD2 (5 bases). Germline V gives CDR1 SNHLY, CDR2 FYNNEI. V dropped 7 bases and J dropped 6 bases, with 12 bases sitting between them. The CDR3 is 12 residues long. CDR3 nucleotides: TGTGCCAGCATGCGGACTGTCCAGACCCAGTACTTC. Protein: CASMRTVQTQYF.